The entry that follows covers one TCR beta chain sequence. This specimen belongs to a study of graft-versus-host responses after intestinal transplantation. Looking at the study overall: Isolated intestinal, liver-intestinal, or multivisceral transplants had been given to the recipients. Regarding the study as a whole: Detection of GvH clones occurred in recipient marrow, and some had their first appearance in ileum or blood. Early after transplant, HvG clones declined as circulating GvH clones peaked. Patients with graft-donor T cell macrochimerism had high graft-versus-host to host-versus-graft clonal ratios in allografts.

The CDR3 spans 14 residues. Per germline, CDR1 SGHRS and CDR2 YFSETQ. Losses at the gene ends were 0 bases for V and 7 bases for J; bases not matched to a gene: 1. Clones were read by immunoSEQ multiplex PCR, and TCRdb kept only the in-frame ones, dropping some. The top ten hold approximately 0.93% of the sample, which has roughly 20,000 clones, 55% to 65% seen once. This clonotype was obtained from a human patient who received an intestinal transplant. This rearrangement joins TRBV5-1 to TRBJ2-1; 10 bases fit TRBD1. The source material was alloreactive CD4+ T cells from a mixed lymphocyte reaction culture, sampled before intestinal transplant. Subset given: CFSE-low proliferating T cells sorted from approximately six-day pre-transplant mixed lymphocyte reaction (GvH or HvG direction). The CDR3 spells CASSLGQGANEQFF. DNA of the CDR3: TGCGCCAGCAGCTTGGGACAGGGGGCGAATGAGCAGTTCTTC.